This TCR beta chain appears in the sequencing data of a study of cytomegalovirus exposure and HLA in healthy donors. Study observations and caveats: As confirmed in vitro, a few CMV-associated chains were specific for CMV antigens.

The CDR3 has 13 amino acids. Germline V gene sequence: CDR1 MNHEY, CDR2 SMNVEV (reference sequence). With respect to this clone: What it binds is unknown.

PCR amplification relied on 60 Vbeta primers (plus 13 Jbeta primers). Sequencing was performed with immunoSEQ multiplex PCR; in TCRdb, only in-frame clones are kept and a portion is missing. This sample has about 120,000 clones; 78% occur once, and the top ten carry around 3.3%. This TCR was sampled from a woman aged 25 to 39 in good health and CMV-seropositive. Specimen: PBMCs. The V and J genes are TRBV27 and TRBJ2-5; 8 nucleotides align to TRBD1. The J call may not be correct, given that the DNA end is closer to TRBJ2-7. The CDR3 loop reads CASSGQGPYEQYF. The CDR3 region has the DNA TGTGCCAGCAGTGGACAGGGACCCTACGAGCAGTACTTC.